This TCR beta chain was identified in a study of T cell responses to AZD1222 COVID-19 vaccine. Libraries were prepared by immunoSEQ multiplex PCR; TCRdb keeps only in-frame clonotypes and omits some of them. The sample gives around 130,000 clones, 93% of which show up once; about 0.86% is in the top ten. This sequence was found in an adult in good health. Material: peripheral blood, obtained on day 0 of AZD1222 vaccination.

CDR3 DNA: TGTGCCAGCAGCCCAGGGACAACCTATTATGGCTACACCTTC. Translated: CASSPGTTYYGYTF. This rearrangement joins TRBV5-8 to TRBJ1-2; D possibly corresponds to TRBD1 (6 bases). Germline CDR1 and CDR2: SGHTS and YDEGEE. Trimming took 4 bases from V and 5 from J, leaving 15 bases between them. This CDR3 region has 14 residues.